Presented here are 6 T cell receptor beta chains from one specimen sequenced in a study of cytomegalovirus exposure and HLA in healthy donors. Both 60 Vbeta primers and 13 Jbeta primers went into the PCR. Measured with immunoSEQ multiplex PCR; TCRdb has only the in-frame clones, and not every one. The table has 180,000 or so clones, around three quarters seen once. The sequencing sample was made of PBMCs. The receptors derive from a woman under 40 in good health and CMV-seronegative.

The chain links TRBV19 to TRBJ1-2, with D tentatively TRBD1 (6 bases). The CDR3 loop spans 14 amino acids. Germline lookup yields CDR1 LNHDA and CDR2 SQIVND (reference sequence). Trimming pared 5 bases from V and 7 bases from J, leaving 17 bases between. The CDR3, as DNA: TGTGCCAGTAGTTTTCTACAGGGTTTTGGTGGCTACACCTTC. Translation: CASSFLQGFGGYTF. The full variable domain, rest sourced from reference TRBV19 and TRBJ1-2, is DGGITQSPKYLFRKEGQNVTLSCEQNLNHDAMYWYRQDPGQGLRLIYYSQIVNDFQKGDIAEGYSVSREKKESFPLTVTSAQKNPTAFYLCASSFLQGFGGYTFGSGTRLTVV.

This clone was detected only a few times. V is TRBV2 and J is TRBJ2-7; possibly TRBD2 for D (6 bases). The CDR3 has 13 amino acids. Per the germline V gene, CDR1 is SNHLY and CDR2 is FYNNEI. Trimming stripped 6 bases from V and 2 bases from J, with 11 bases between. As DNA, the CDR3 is TGTGCCAGCAGGGAGGGTCGACCCTACGAGCAGTACTTC. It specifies CASREGRPYEQYF.

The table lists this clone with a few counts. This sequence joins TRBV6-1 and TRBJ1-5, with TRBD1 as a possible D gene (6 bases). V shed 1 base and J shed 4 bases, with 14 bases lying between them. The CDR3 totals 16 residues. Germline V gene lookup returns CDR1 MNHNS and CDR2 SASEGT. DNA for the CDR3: TGTGCCAGCAGTGAAGGACCTGGACAGATAAATCAGCCCCAGCATTTT. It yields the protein CASSEGPGQINQPQHF.

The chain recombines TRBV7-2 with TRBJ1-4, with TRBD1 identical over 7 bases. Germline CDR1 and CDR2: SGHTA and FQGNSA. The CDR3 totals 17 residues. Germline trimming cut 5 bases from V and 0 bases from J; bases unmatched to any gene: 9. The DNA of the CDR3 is TGTGCCAGCAGCCCCCGGGGCACAGGGGCAACTAATGAAAAACTGTTTTTT. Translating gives CASSPRGTGATNEKLFF.

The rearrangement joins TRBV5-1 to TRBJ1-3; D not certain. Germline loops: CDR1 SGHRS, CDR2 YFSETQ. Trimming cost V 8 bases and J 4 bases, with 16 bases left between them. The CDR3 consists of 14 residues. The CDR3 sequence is CASSVYGYGNTIYF. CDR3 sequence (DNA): TGCGCCAGTTCGGTGTACGGGTACGGAAACACCATATATTTT.

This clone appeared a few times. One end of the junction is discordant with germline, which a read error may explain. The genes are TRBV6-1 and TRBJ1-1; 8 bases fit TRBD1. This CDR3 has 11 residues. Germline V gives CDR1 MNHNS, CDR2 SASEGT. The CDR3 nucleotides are TGTGCCAGCAGTGAAGCCCGGACAGGGCCCTTT. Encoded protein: CASSEARTGPF.